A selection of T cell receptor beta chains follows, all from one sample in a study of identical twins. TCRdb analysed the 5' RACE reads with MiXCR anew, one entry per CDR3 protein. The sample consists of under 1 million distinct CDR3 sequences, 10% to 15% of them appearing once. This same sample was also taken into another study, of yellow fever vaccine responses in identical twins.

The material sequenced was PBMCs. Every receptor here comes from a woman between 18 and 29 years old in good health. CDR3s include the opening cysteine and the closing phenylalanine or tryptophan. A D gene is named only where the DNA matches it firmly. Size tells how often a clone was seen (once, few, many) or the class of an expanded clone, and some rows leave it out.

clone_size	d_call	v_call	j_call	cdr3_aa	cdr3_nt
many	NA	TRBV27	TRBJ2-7	CASSPSTGGVYEQYF	TGTGCCAGCAGTCCATCGACTGGGGGAGTTTACGAGCAGTACTTC
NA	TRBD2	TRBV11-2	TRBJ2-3	CASSPGTTQAGGRDTQYF	TGTGCCAGCAGCCCCGGAACCACCCAAGCGGGGGGGCGAGATACGCAGTATTTT
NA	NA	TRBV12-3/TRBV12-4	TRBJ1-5	CASRGGGQPQHF	TGTGCCAGCAGGGGTGGGGGTCAGCCCCAGCATTTT
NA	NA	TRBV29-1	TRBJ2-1	CTFLQDNEQFF	TGCACCTTCTTACAAGACAATGAGCAGTTCTTC
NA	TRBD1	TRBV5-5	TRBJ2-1	CASSLKGAAYNEQFF	TGTGCCAGCAGCCTTAAGGGGGCGGCCTACAATGAGCAGTTCTTC
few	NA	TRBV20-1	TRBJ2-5	CSPSGPGTQYF	TGCAGTCCCTCGGGTCCCGGGACCCAGTACTTC
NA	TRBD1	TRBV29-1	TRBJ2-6	CSVLPGQLHSGANVLTF	TGCAGCGTTCTACCGGGACAGCTACACTCTGGGGCCAACGTCCTGACTTTC
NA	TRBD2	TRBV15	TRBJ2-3	CATSREGSGDTDTQYF	TGTGCCACCAGCAGAGAGGGTAGCGGGGACACAGATACGCAGTATTTT
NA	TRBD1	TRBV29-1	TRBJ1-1	CSVGTGMRNTEAFF	TGCAGCGTTGGGACAGGGATGAGGAACACTGAAGCTTTCTTT
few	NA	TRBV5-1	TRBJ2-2	CASSSTVVEAGELFF	TGCGCCAGCAGCTCGACGGTGGTCGAAGCCGGGGAGCTGTTTTTT
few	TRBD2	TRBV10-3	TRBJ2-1	CAISEPGTSGFYNEQFF	TGTGCCATCAGTGAGCCCGGGACTAGCGGATTCTACAATGAGCAGTTCTTC
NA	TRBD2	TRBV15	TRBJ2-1	CATSRVWREPYNEQFF	TGTGCCACCAGCAGAGTGTGGCGGGAGCCCTACAATGAGCAGTTCTTC
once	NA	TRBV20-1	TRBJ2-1	CSARKNHNEQFF	TGCAGTGCTAGGAAAAATCACAATGAGCAGTTCTTC
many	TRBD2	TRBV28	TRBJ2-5	CASTLAGAETQYF	TGTGCCAGCACCCTAGCGGGAGCAGAGACCCAGTACTTC
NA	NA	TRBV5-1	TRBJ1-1	CASSPGRGGSNTEAFF	TGCGCCAGCAGTCCCGGGAGAGGGGGATCTAACACTGAAGCTTTCTTT
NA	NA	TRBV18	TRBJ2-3	CASSTMTNLGTDTQYF	TGTGCCAGCTCAACCATGACTAACCTCGGCACAGATACGCAGTATTTT
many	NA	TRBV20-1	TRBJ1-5	CSASADSNQPQHF	TGCAGTGCTAGTGCAGATAGCAATCAGCCCCAGCATTTT
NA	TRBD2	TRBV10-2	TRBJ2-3	CASSWTSGGEDTQYF	TGCGCCAGCAGCTGGACTAGCGGGGGGGAAGATACGCAGTATTTT
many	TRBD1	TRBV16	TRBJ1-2	CASSQSPGTGSAYTF	TGTGCCAGCAGCCAATCGCCGGGGACAGGGAGTGCCTACACCTTC
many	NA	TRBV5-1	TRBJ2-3	CASSLERGATDTQYF	TGCGCCAGCAGCTTGGAACGGGGGGCTACAGATACGCAGTATTTT